The 21 T cell receptor beta chains reported below all come from one sample, sequenced in a study of radiotherapy plus CTLA-4 blockade in lung cancer. Generated by immunoSEQ multiplex PCR, the TCRdb table keeps only in-frame clones and is missing some. This sample has some 51,000 clones, with 77% found just once. This specimen was peripheral blood, taken from a patient treated with radiotherapy plus ipilimumab. The receptors come from a human donor with non-small cell lung cancer whose response to radiotherapy plus ipilimumab could not be evaluated.

The chain uses TRBV20-1 and TRBJ2-1; D perhaps matches TRBD2 (5 bases). The germline gives CDR1 DFQATT, CDR2 SNEGSKA (reference sequence). Trimming took 3 bases from V and 9 from J, leaving 9 bases between them. The CDR3 has 11 residues. The CDR3 loop reads CSARRVVEQFF. The CDR3 DNA is TGCAGTGCTAGGAGGGTGGTTGAGCAGTTCTTC.

This clone appeared a few times. The rearrangement links TRBV7-8 to TRBJ2-4; tentative D call: TRBD1 (5 bases). CDR1 is SGHVS and CDR2 is FQNEAQ in the germline V gene. This CDR3 spans 17 amino acids. Trimming stripped 6 bases from V and 0 bases from J, with 18 bases between. As DNA, the CDR3 is TGTGCCAGCAGGAAAGACAGATATAAACTAGCCAAAAACATTCAGTACTTC. Its protein is CASRKDRYKLAKNIQYF.

This clone was recorded a few times. The chain recombines TRBV28 with TRBJ1-4; 8 bases align to TRBD1. CDR1 is MDHEN, CDR2 SYDVKM, per germline. This CDR3 has 15 residues. The ends lost 7 bases at V and 1 base at J; junction bases unmatched: 5. CDR3 nucleotide sequence: TGTGCCAGCATCCTAACAGGGGGAACTAATGAAAAACTGTTTTTT. Translating it yields CASILTGGTNEKLFF.

The chain couples TRBV19 to TRBJ2-1, with TRBD1 identical over 7 bases. Germline CDR1 and CDR2: LNHDA and SQIVND (reference sequence). V was pared by 6 bases and J by 8 bases, with 10 bases of the junction left unmatched. The CDR3 extends over 14 amino acids. CDR3 amino acids: CASRLGGADYEQFF. The CDR3 nucleotides read TGTGCCAGTAGGTTAGGGGGCGCAGACTATGAGCAGTTCTTC.

V usage is TRBV7-2 and J usage is TRBJ2-5, with TRBD2 identical over 10 bases. CDR1 and CDR2 (germline): SGHTA, FQGNSA. The CDR3 sequence is 16 residues long. V lost 4 bases, J lost 5 bases, and 10 bases stayed unmatched. This CDR3 is CASSSSGGTSAETQYF. The CDR3 nucleotides are TGTGCCAGCAGCTCTAGCGGGGGCACTAGCGCGGAGACCCAGTACTTC.

The V call is TRBV2, the J call TRBJ2-1; 8 bases are a match to TRBD1. This CDR3 is built from 13 residues. The V gene's germline CDR1 is SNHLY and CDR2 FYNNEI. The junction had 5 bases not matched to a gene; V was cut back by 9 bases and J by 4 bases. In DNA form, the CDR3 reads TGTGCCAGTCTGACAGGGGAATACAATGAGCAGTTCTTC. Protein: CASLTGEYNEQFF.

This chain links TRBV30 with TRBJ2-1, with D possibly TRBD2 on 6 matching bases. CDR3 length equals 13 residues. Germline V gene lookup returns CDR1 GTSNPN and CDR2 SVGIG (reference sequence). V was cut by 8 bases and J by 8 bases, with 19 bases left in between. CDR3 in amino acids: CAVRSMGGDEQFF. The CDR3 DNA reads as TGTGCCGTACGGAGTATGGGAGGTGATGAGCAGTTCTTC.

V and J are TRBV28 and TRBJ2-5; weak D call: TRBD2 (6 bases). Germline V lookup: CDR1 MDHEN, CDR2 SYDVKM. CDR3 size: 14 residues. V lost 5 bases to trimming and J lost 2 bases, with 12 bases between them. The CDR3 coding sequence is TGTGCCAGCAGTATTCTCCGGGGGCAAGAGACCCAGTACTTC. Its protein product is CASSILRGQETQYF.

This clone has only one observation. This rearrangement joins TRBV2 to TRBJ2-5; 7 nucleotides align to TRBD2. CDR1 and CDR2 from the germline V gene are SNHLY and FYNNEI. CDR3 length: 14 residues. V lost 8 bases, J lost 5 bases, and 11 bases stayed unmatched. The CDR3 region has the DNA TGTGCCAGCCTCTCGGGTGGGGGGGAGGAGACCCAGTACTTC. It specifies CASLSGGGEETQYF.

The rearrangement joins TRBV7-9 to TRBJ1-6; D not resolved. Trimming removed 3 bases from V and 6 bases from J, with 15 bases in between. This CDR3 has 16 residues. Germline CDR1 SEHNR, CDR2 FQNEAQ (reference sequence). The CDR3 DNA is TGTGCCAGCAGCTTCTTCGGCGAGGAGAGTAATTCACCCCTCCACTTT. Translated, it gives CASSFFGEESNSPLHF.

The chain combines TRBV18 with TRBJ1-5; perhaps TRBD1 as D (6 bases). The CDR3 is 17 amino acids. The germline V and J ends were trimmed by 0 bases and 4 bases, with 16 bases remaining between them. Germline V gene lookup returns CDR1 KGHSH and CDR2 LQKENI. The CDR3 region is CASSPPGMQGQNQPQHF. DNA for the CDR3: TGTGCCAGCTCACCACCGGGGATGCAGGGGCAGAATCAGCCCCAGCATTTT.

The CDR3 spells CASKDSLAKNIQYF. CDR3 DNA sequence: TGTGCCAGTAAGGACTCCCTAGCCAAAAACATTCAGTACTTC. This chain uses TRBV19 with TRBJ2-4; maybe TRBD2 (5 bases). The V end was cut by 7 bases, the J end by 0 bases, with 10 bases between. This CDR3 region has 14 residues. CDR1 LNHDA and CDR2 SQIVND come from the germline V gene (reference sequence). The entire variable domain, with the rest obtained from reference TRBV19 and TRBJ2-4, is as follows: DGGITQSPKYLFRKEGQNVTLSCEQNLNHDAMYWYRQDPGQGLRLIYYSQIVNDFQKGDIAEGYSVSREKKESFPLTVTSAQKNPTAFYLCASKDSLAKNIQYFGAGTRLSVL.

The CDR3 spells CASSSSSTGALVYGYTF. The CDR3, as DNA: TGTGCCAGCAGTTCCAGCTCGACAGGGGCATTGGTCTATGGCTACACCTTC. V is TRBV28 and J is TRBJ1-2, with 8 positions matching TRBD1. Germline V gives CDR1 MDHEN, CDR2 SYDVKM. The CDR3 loop spans 17 amino acids. V gave up 4 bases and J gave up 4 bases; unmatched junction bases: 14.

This clone came up a few times. This chain uses TRBV18 with TRBJ2-6; D perhaps matches TRBD1 (6 bases). V was shortened by 0 bases and J by 1 base, with 13 bases between the two germline ends. Germline loops: CDR1 KGHSH, CDR2 LQKENI. The CDR3 spans 18 residues. The CDR3 region is CASSPPGRGSSGANVLTF. The CDR3 DNA reads as TGTGCCAGCTCACCACCGGGCAGGGGATCTTCTGGGGCCAACGTCCTGACTTTC.

V is TRBV7-6 and J is TRBJ1-2; D is perhaps TRBD1 (6 bases). This CDR3 spans 13 amino acids. Germline CDR1 is SGHVS and CDR2 is FNYEAQ. Trimming cost V 5 bases and J 6 bases, with 13 bases left between them. The CDR3, as DNA: TGTGCCAGCAGCCCCGGGGGGGGCGATGGCTACACCTTC. Its translation: CASSPGGGDGYTF.

The sample holds a few counts of this clone. The chain couples TRBV28 to TRBJ2-7, with TRBD1 identical over 9 bases. V was clipped by 6 bases and J by 3 bases; unmatched bases: 9. Germline CDR1 and CDR2: MDHEN and SYDVKM. The CDR3 sequence is 15 residues long. Here the CDR3 reads CASSLPGQGSYEQYF. CDR3 sequence (DNA): TGTGCCAGCAGCTTACCGGGACAGGGTAGCTACGAGCAGTACTTC.

The V call is TRBV2, the J call TRBJ1-1; TRBD1 is a possible D gene (5 bases). The CDR3 runs 13 residues. Per germline, CDR1 SNHLY and CDR2 FYNNEI. V lost 8 bases and J lost 0, with 10 bases in between. CDR3 sequence reads: CASLRQLNTEAFF. The CDR3 bases are TGTGCCAGCCTTAGACAGTTGAACACTGAAGCTTTCTTT. Supplemented by reference TRBV2 and TRBJ1-1, the full variable domain reads EPEVTQTPSHQVTQMGQEVILRCVPISNHLYFYWYRQILGQKVEFLVSFYNNEISEKSEIFDDQFSVERPDGSNFTLKIRSTKLEDSAMYFCASLRQLNTEAFFGQGTRLTVV.

V usage is TRBV5-5 and J usage is TRBJ1-1; TRBD1 matches 8 bases. The CDR3 runs 14 residues. The germline V gene encodes CDR1 SGHKS and CDR2 YYEKEE (reference sequence). The V and J ends lost 4 bases and 7 bases, in that order; junction bases with no gene match: 9. Here the CDR3 DNA reads TGTGCCAGCAGCCCCGGGACAGGACTTCTTGAAGCTTTCTTT. It translates to CASSPGTGLLEAFF.

The chain is built from TRBV19 and TRBJ1-5, with 9 bases fitting TRBD1. The CDR3 contains 17 residues. Germline CDR1 LNHDA, CDR2 SQIVND (reference sequence). V gave up 6 bases and J gave up 0 bases; unmatched junction bases: 9. The CDR3 loop reads CASSRRDRAYSNQPQHF. The CDR3 region has the DNA TGTGCCAGTAGCCGAAGGGACAGGGCTTATAGCAATCAGCCCCAGCATTTT.

The genes are TRBV9 and TRBJ2-2; D remains unclear. The CDR3 runs 13 residues. CDR1 and CDR2 from the germline V gene are SGDLS and YYNGEE. V dropped 6 bases and J dropped 0 bases, with 6 bases sitting between them. The CDR3: CASKETNTGELFF. CDR3 sequence (DNA): TGTGCCAGCAAGGAGACGAACACCGGGGAGCTGTTTTTT.

This clone was recorded a few times. The V gene is TRBV15, the J gene TRBJ2-1; maybe TRBD2 (5 bases). The CDR3 is made up of 11 amino acids. Trimming removed 3 bases at V and 8 bases at J, with 5 bases between. Per the germline V gene, CDR1 is LNHNV and CDR2 is YYDKDF (reference sequence). The CDR3 sequence is CATSREDEQFF. CDR3 DNA: TGTGCCACCAGCAGGGAGGATGAGCAGTTCTTC.